The clone carrying this T cell receptor (beta chain) appeared a single time. Its target is not known. Those who donated were healthy bone marrow donors. This sample was taken from a study of cytomegalovirus exposure and HLA in healthy donors. Study-level points and caveats: Productive status was seen about 90% or about 30% of the time for most TCR beta V segments in an earlier analysis. Cytomegalovirus-associated TCR beta chains were listed, numbering some 150.

Trimming took 6 bases from V and 8 from J; bases not matched to a gene: 15. Germline values: CDR1 SNHLY, CDR2 FYNNEI. This CDR3 is built from 18 residues. It was with 60 Vbeta and 13 Jbeta primers that the PCR ran. Here immunoSEQ multiplex PCR was the method, and the copy in TCRdb shows in-frame clones only, minus some. The table shows tens of thousands of clones, with 55% to 80% occurring only once. The sample taken for sequencing was PBMCs. The receptor was derived from a woman aged 50 to 60 in good health and CMV-seropositive. The V gene is TRBV2, the J gene TRBJ2-1, with TRBD2 matching over 14 bases. CDR3 sequence: CASSGLAGGPTQSDEQFF. The CDR3, as DNA: TGTGCCAGCAGCGGACTAGCGGGAGGACCGACACAGTCAGATGAGCAGTTCTTC.